This note documents a single TCR beta chain sequence. Which antigen it targets is not known. Base qualities are missing; no much larger clone stands one base away. This sample stems from a study of beta chain features in type 1 diabetes (dated by TCRdb to between 2017 and 2018). Broadly, across the study: Mean age, gender distribution, total cell number and subset yield did not differ between patients and healthy donors. A total of 90 million to 120 million sorted cells were examined across all samples, and a strong correlation was observed between cell number per subset and RNA yield. The study compared the TCRB repertoires of sorted circulating CD4+ T cell subsets in recently diagnosed type 1 diabetes patients with those in matched healthy donors. Regulatory and stem cell-like memory subsets were obtained from only 8 patients and roughly 8 healthy donors, while naive and central memory subsets were obtained from all 30 or so donors. Broad study findings and their caveats: In all four CD4+ subsets, TCRB CDR3 length was moderately but significantly shorter in type 1 diabetes patients. Because cDNA rather than genomic DNA was sequenced, highly expressing activated cells could have been over-represented, although no difference in activation and CD3 levels was found between groups. Because the HLA sub-analyses included only small numbers of individuals, any influence of HLA type on TCRB rearrangement was left unresolved. Shorter templates might be favored by PCR, yet because patient and control samples were amplified and corrected together, any such skew would affect both groups equally. Patients with type 1 diabetes made fewer insertions and deleted more nucleotides at VDJ recombination sites, implying thymic rearrangement abnormalities. Naive, central memory and regulatory TCRB repertoires appeared more similar among patients than among healthy donors.

Each donor gave one peripheral blood draw, averaging around 120 mL, which was collected into heparinised tubes. Using a panel that included CD45RO, CCR7, CD25, CD127, CD95 and CD27, naive, central memory, regulatory and stem cell-like memory CD4+ T cells were sorted on a BD FACSAria II. A purity above 98% was achieved for all sorted populations. PBMCs were isolated right away by Lymphoprep density gradient centrifugation and were stained directly, without culture. To minimize batch effects, samples were stained and sorted in pairs, one healthy donor with one patient per experiment. A distance of 11 bases separates the germline ends of V and J, which lose 4 bases and 0 bases respectively. Per the germline V gene, SGDLS is the CDR1 and YYNGEE is the CDR2. The cysteine opens and the phenylalanine closes a CDR3 of 14 amino acids. Only the CDR3 region is kept as DNA, spanning 42 bases read in frame from base 1.

The entire isolated RNA was reverse transcribed using the High Capacity cDNA Reverse Transcription Kit, and thus expressed TCRB transcripts were sequenced. Deep immunoSEQ sequencing was applied to naive, central memory and regulatory T cell samples, giving an average of roughly 3.5 million total reads per sample. After sorted cells were lysed in RLT buffer, RNA was extracted with DNase-treated RNeasy Micro or Mini kits, with the choice depending on cell number. Each cell subset was processed on its own to prevent cross-contamination, while patient and healthy donor samples were processed together. The immunoSEQ multiplex PCR was used to amplify TCRB sequences from cDNA, generating 87-bp fragments that spanned the CDR3 region. Sequencing of the amplicons was done on the Illumina HiSeq platform. In the authors' own workflow: PCR bias was corrected computationally using synthetic template baselines, and reads within Hamming distance 2 were collapsed, with unmergeable singletons discarded. By aligning reads against IMGT, V, D and J genes, CDR3 length, and insertions or deletions at six rearrangement sites were assigned. Within each subset, clonotype counts were normalized to the number of sorted cells before true diversity and Gini coefficients were calculated with the tcR R package. The overlap coefficient, calculated on TCRB nucleotide sequences, was used to quantify repertoire sharing. Out-of-frame TCRB sequences from naive cells were analyzed as a proxy for the pre-selection repertoire. TCRdb stores this immuneACCESS table with in-frame sequences only. Part of the clones is absent; in the studies checked, under half of the shortfall reflects unresolved V genes, and no reason is known for the rest. The V and J calls and clone size come from that table; D and trimming were worked out from the DNA. The sample table shows about 260,000 clones, and 20% to 25% are seen once. About 0.012% of the sample is held by the ten biggest clonotypes.

This chain joins TRBV9 to TRBJ2-7; no D gene call is confident. Sequenced sample: naive CD4+ T cells from blood. The cell subset or site label here, explained by the study, means: true naive CD4+ T cells. The source of this sequence is a woman in her 30s with type 1 diabetes. The CDR3 reads as follows: CASSPLGSSYEQYF. The DNA sequence is as follows: TGTGCCAGCAGCCCCCTAGGAAGCTCCTACGAGCAGTACTTC. The full variable domain, completed from the reference TRBV9 and TRBJ2-7 proteins outside the CDR3, reads DSGVTQTPKHLITATGQRVTLRCSPRSGDLSVYWYQQSLDQGLQFLIQYYNGEERAKGNILERFSAQQFPDLHSELNLSSLELGDSALYFCASSPLGSSYEQYFGPGTRLTVT.